The source of this TCR beta chain is a study of CD8+CD57+ T cells in acquired aplastic anemia. Germline V gene data show CDR1 as SNHLY and CDR2 as FYNNEI. J gave up 4 bases and V 6 bases, and 4 bases lay outside the gene matches. The CDR3 is made up of 13 amino acids. Overall study results and limits: Patients and controls had CD8+ Simpson's diversity values that were not significantly distinct.

A remark on this clonotype: Its antigen is not identified.

The TCR beta profiling, which covered VDJ combination and CDR3 sequence, was carried out using genomic DNA as the template. TCRdb processed the reads anew with MiXCR; each CDR3 protein has one entry. The table has more than 95,000 distinct CDR3 sequences, approximately 41% seen once. The sequenced patients had an expansion of CD8+CD57+ cells seen by flow cytometry. Therapy had not been given to patients before blood sampling. This chain links TRBV2 with TRBJ1-2; 8 bases fit TRBD1. Sequencing was performed on sorted CD4+, CD8+, or CD8+CD57+ T cells (not recorded which) from PBMCs. This clonotype originated in a human donor with aplastic anemia. The CDR3 here is CASRGQERYGYTF. The DNA for the CDR3 is TGTGCCAGCAGGGGACAGGAACGCTATGGCTACACCTTC.